These 25 T cell receptor beta chains were all obtained from the same sample, sequenced in a study of vaccination and CD4 T cells after COVID-19. These TCRs are of unknown antigen specificity. Cultured CD4+ T cell DNA underwent sequencing with the Oncomine TCR Beta short-read assay. Each CDR3 protein is one row after TCRdb ran MiXCR on the PCR reads. Of more than 12,000 distinct CDR3 sequences listed, approximately 49% are singletons. Treatment specified: approximately nine-day PBMC culture with coronavirus spike peptide pools or control peptides (ViraFEST assay). The material sequenced was CD4+ T cells from blood, cultured in vitro. The source of these receptors is a human donor who had recovered from COVID-19.

This clonotype was picked up one time. The V and J genes are TRBV28 and TRBJ1-5; D gene ambiguous. This CDR3 comprises 18 residues. The ends were cut back, 2 bases at V and 4 bases at J, with 21 bases in the middle. CDR1 and CDR2 from the germline V gene are MDHEN and SYDVKM. The CDR3 DNA reads as TGTGCCAGCAGTTTAGCGCTGGGCAGGAGCACTCTGAATCAGCCCCAGCATTTT. This gives the protein CASSLALGRSTLNQPQHF.

This chain connects TRBV2 to TRBJ2-3; D perhaps matches TRBD1 (5 bases). Deletions cut 2 bases from V and 5 bases from J, with 14 bases between. The germline CDR1 and CDR2 sequences are SNHLY and FYNNEI. The CDR3 consists of 15 residues. The CDR3 spells CASSEQGFVGDTQYF. The CDR3 coding sequence is TGTGCCAGCAGTGAACAGGGTTTCGTTGGAGATACGCAGTATTTT.

This clonotype was counted between two and nine times. V and J are TRBV5-1 and TRBJ1-4, with TRBD1 as a possible D gene (5 bases). The CDR3 has 14 residues. The V end was cut by 0 bases, the J end by 10 bases, with 13 bases between. The germline V gene has CDR1 SGHRS and CDR2 YFSETQ. The CDR3 nucleotides read TGCGCCAGCAGCTTGGAGGACACCAAGCGAAAACTGTTTTTT. Translated, it gives CASSLEDTKRKLFF.

This sequence joins TRBV20-1 and TRBJ2-1; possible D gene TRBD2, 6 bases. Germline V gene sequence: CDR1 DFQATT, CDR2 SNEGSKA (reference sequence). This CDR3 is 15 amino acids long. V lost 6 bases to trimming and J lost 4 bases, with 19 bases between them. The chain's CDR3 is CSAARDSPGYNEQFF. The DNA of the CDR3 is TGCAGTGCGGCCCGGGACTCCCCTGGGTACAATGAGCAGTTCTTC.

This chain connects TRBV20-1 to TRBJ2-4, with TRBD2 identical over 11 bases. Matching the DNA end better, TRBJ2-5 makes the J call doubtful. The germline V gene encodes CDR1 DFQATT and CDR2 SNEGSKA (reference sequence). The CDR3 covers 14 residues. This CDR3 reads CSAGGTSGQETQYF. The CDR3 bases are TGCAGTGCGGGGGGGACTAGCGGACAAGAGACCCAGTACTTC.

This clonotype was seen a handful of times. The rearrangement links TRBV6-2 or TRBV6-3 to TRBJ1-1; a weak D match, TRBD1 (6 bases). V lost 5 bases, J lost 1 base, and 8 bases lay in between. The CDR3 is 13 residues long. Looked up from germline, CDR1 is MNHEY and CDR2 is SVGEGT. For the CDR3, the DNA is TGTGCCAGCAGTCCGACAGGGAACACTGAAGCTTTCTTT. Translation: CASSPTGNTEAFF.

This clonotype appeared a few times. The chain combines TRBV20-1 with TRBJ1-2, with D perhaps matching TRBD1 (6 bases). V gave up 5 bases and J gave up 4 bases, with 17 bases separating them. There are 14 residues in the CDR3. Germline V lookup: CDR1 DFQATT, CDR2 SNEGSKA (reference sequence). CDR3 sequence: CSAEIGGRGYGYTF. The CDR3 coding sequence is TGCAGTGCTGAAATTGGGGGGCGCGGCTATGGCTACACCTTC.

The rearrangement joins TRBV28 to TRBJ2-7, with 9 bases fitting TRBD1. V trimming: 10 bases; J trimming: 6 bases; junction bases outside the gene matches: 13. This CDR3 has 14 residues. Germline CDR1 MDHEN, CDR2 SYDVKM. Here the CDR3 DNA reads TGTGCCACCCTTGGGGCGGACAGGGGTCGCGAGCAGTACTTC. It is translated as CATLGADRGREQYF.

This clonotype was seen only a few times. V is TRBV7-2 and J is TRBJ1-2; TRBD1 agrees at 7 bases. The CDR3 sequence is 14 residues long. Germline CDR1 reads SGHTA; CDR2 reads FQGNSA. With 3 bases clipped from V and 4 bases from J, the junction kept 5 bases outside the gene matches. The CDR3 nucleotides are TGTGCCAGCAGCTTTGGGGGACAGAGCTATGGCTACACCTTC. Translating gives CASSFGGQSYGYTF.

This chain links TRBV27 with TRBJ1-2, with 9 bases fitting TRBD1. This CDR3 comprises 12 residues. Per the germline V gene, CDR1 is MNHEY and CDR2 is SMNVEV (reference sequence). With V trimmed by 4 bases and J by 8 bases, 2 bases remained unmatched. CDR3 sequence: CASSSGTGGYTF. In nucleotides, the CDR3 is TGTGCCAGCAGTTCAGGGACAGGGGGCTACACCTTC.

The V call is TRBV7-2, the J call TRBJ2-5, with 12 bases lining up with TRBD2. The V gene end was trimmed by 5 bases and the J gene end by 2 bases; junction bases not matched to a gene: 6. Germline assignment: CDR1 SGHTA and CDR2 FQGNSA. This CDR3 is built from 16 residues. Written as DNA, the CDR3 is TGTGCCAGCAGCCTAGGACTAGCGGGGCGACAAGAGACCCAGTACTTC. Translation: CASSLGLAGRQETQYF.

J is TRBJ2-1 and V is TRBV20-1; D is perhaps TRBD1 or TRBD2 (5 bases each). This CDR3 spans 14 amino acids. With 1 base removed from V and 5 bases from J, the gap between germline ends came to 12 bases. In germline, CDR1 is DFQATT, CDR2 SNEGSKA (reference sequence). This chain's CDR3 is CSARGGSRNNEQFF. In DNA, the CDR3 is TGCAGTGCTAGAGGGGGGTCTAGGAACAATGAGCAGTTCTTC.

The chain recombines TRBV20-1 with TRBJ2-5; 7 nucleotides match TRBD2. The J segment lost 0 bases and the V segment lost 0 bases, leaving 10 bases of the junction unmatched. Germline values: CDR1 DFQATT, CDR2 SNEGSKA (reference sequence). The CDR3 runs 17 residues. The CDR3 reads CSARDLLLAKHQETQYF. CDR3 nucleotides: TGCAGTGCTAGAGATCTTCTACTAGCGAAACACCAAGAGACCCAGTACTTC.

V and J are TRBV6-5 and TRBJ2-1; D gene uncertain. Germline V gene data show CDR1 as MNHEY and CDR2 as SVGAGI. Trimming left V 0 bases short and J 0 bases short, with 6 bases between. The CDR3 extends over 15 amino acids. CDR3 loop: CASSYSYSSYNEQFF. The CDR3 DNA reads TGTGCCAGCAGTTACTCGTATAGCTCCTACAATGAGCAGTTCTTC.

The chain joins TRBV4-2 to TRBJ2-3, with 11 bases fitting TRBD2. In germline, CDR1 is LGHNA, CDR2 YNFKEQ. CDR3 length: 19 amino acids. Losses at the gene ends were 0 bases for V and 1 base for J; bases not matched to a gene: 9. The CDR3, as DNA: TGTGCCAGCAGCCAAGAGAAGAATAGCGGGGGGGCGGGCACAGATACGCAGTATTTT. It is translated as CASSQEKNSGGAGTDTQYF.

The rearrangement joins TRBV6-1 to TRBJ1-1; D remains unclear. Germline values: CDR1 MNHNS, CDR2 SASEGT. Trimming removed 7 bases from V and 0 bases from J, with 18 bases in between. The CDR3 is 16 residues long. The CDR3 DNA reads TGTGCCAGCACCCGAAAGAGGGAGGTTTTGAACACTGAAGCTTTCTTT. Protein sequence: CASTRKREVLNTEAFF.

This chain links TRBV19 with TRBJ2-3; possible D gene TRBD1, 6 bases. V lost 4 bases and J 2 bases, leaving 16 bases between the germline ends. This CDR3 is built from 16 residues. Germline values: CDR1 LNHDA, CDR2 SQIVND (reference sequence). This CDR3 reads CASSRVDRHITDTQYF. CDR3 nucleotide sequence: TGTGCCAGTAGTAGGGTCGACAGGCACATCACAGATACGCAGTATTTT. Based on the CDR3 plus reference TRBV19 and TRBJ2-3, the full variable domain is DGGITQSPKYLFRKEGQNVTLSCEQNLNHDAMYWYRQDPGQGLRLIYYSQIVNDFQKGDIAEGYSVSREKKESFPLTVTSAQKNPTAFYLCASSRVDRHITDTQYFGPGTRLTVL.

In its sample, this clonotype was seen a few times. The rearrangement links TRBV10-3 to TRBJ2-7, with 8 bases aligning to TRBD1. The V and J ends lost 6 bases and 2 bases, in that order; junction bases with no gene match: 3. Germline-derived CDR1 and CDR2 are ENHRY and SYGVKD. The CDR3 is 13 residues long. CDR3 bases: TGTGCCATCAGCCGGGACAGGCCCTACGAGCAGTACTTC. This translates into CAISRDRPYEQYF.

The rearrangement uses TRBV6-2 or TRBV6-3 and TRBJ2-7, with a tentative D call TRBD1 (6 bases). This CDR3 contains 15 residues. The germline V gene has CDR1 MNHEY and CDR2 SVGEGT. The V gene lost 7 bases and the J gene lost 2 bases, with 18 bases spanning the gap. CDR3 region: CASTYPRGATYEQYF. The CDR3 nucleotides read TGTGCCAGCACCTACCCCAGGGGTGCGACCTACGAGCAGTACTTC.

The chain joins TRBV27 to TRBJ1-6; D gene ambiguous. Trimming shortened V by 5 bases and J by 6 bases, and 11 bases separated the two germline ends. The germline gives CDR1 MNHEY, CDR2 SMNVEV (reference sequence). The CDR3 contains 14 residues. Here the CDR3 DNA reads TGTGCCAGCAGTCCGACCCACCGTAATTCACCCCTCCACTTT. Translation: CASSPTHRNSPLHF.

The rearrangement joins TRBV12-2 to TRBJ2-5; the DNA was not compared with TRBD1, the D call given in the table. TRBV12-2 is assigned pseudogene status. The CDR3 runs 18 residues. The CDR3 DNA reads as TGTGCAAGTCGCTTATTTGCAGGGATTACCTTGTACCAAGAGACCCAGTACTTC. As protein: CASRLFAGITLYQETQYF.

J is TRBJ1-2 and V is TRBV6-2 or TRBV6-3; D ambiguous. The CDR3 spans 13 residues. CDR1 is MNHEY, CDR2 SVGEGT, per germline. Deletions cut 4 bases from V and 4 bases from J, with 10 bases between. The DNA of the CDR3 is TGTGCCAGCAGTTTTTGGCAGGCCTATGGCTACACCTTC. It translates to CASSFWQAYGYTF.

This rearrangement joins TRBV6-5 to TRBJ1-2; D perhaps matches TRBD1 (5 bases). The CDR3 is made up of 16 amino acids. The germline gives CDR1 MNHEY, CDR2 SVGAGI. Deletions cut 2 bases from V and 4 bases from J, with 17 bases between. The CDR3 DNA is TGTGCCAGCAGTTACGCCCGGGGCGCTACCTTCTATGGCTACACCTTC. This translates into CASSYARGATFYGYTF.

This clonotype was counted only a few times. J is TRBJ2-7 and V is TRBV20-1; maybe TRBD2 (7 bases). With 1 base removed from V and 3 bases from J, the gap between germline ends came to 13 bases. The CDR3 runs 14 residues. Germline V gives CDR1 DFQATT, CDR2 SNEGSKA (reference sequence). CDR3 DNA sequence: TGCAGTGCTAGAGCGGCAGGGGAGGGCTACGAGCAGTACTTC. It codes for CSARAAGEGYEQYF.

This clonotype was detected only a few times. The genes are TRBV12-3 or TRBV12-4 and TRBJ1-2, with D possibly matching TRBD1 (5 bases). This CDR3 is 12 amino acids long. The germline V and J ends were trimmed by 7 bases and 6 bases, with 12 bases remaining between them. This CDR3 reads CASTTPGDGYTF. The DNA for the CDR3 is TGTGCCAGCACCACCCCGGGGGATGGCTACACCTTC.